The clone carrying this TCR beta chain came up a few times. Via MiXCR, TCRdb re-called the 5' RACE reads, giving one row per CDR3 protein. The table has approximately 60,000 distinct CDR3 sequences, 9.3% seen once. The data stem from a study of T-cell memory formation after mild COVID-19. This sequence was found in a young man who had mild COVID-19 (a few samples of this study predate the infection). Cell type and time point are not known. Material for sequencing was PBMCs or a T cell subset sorted from them (not recorded which).

This CDR3 is CATAEDSYGYTF. CDR3 bases: TGTGCCACCGCAGAGGACAGCTATGGCTACACCTTC. The chain uses TRBV24-1 and TRBJ1-2, with TRBD1 as a possible D gene (6 bases). This CDR3 is 12 amino acids long. From germline, CDR1 is KGHDR and CDR2 SFDVKD. V lost 9 bases and J 4 bases, leaving 11 bases between the germline ends.